This paragraph reports one T cell receptor beta chain. These data originate in a study of OX40 agonist ivuxolimab in advanced cancers. Across the whole study: With a range of roughly 20 to 79, age averaged roughly 60 years, and around 80% were male.

Assay: immunoSEQ multiplex PCR; the TCRdb copy retains only in-frame clones and omits some. The table records 50,000 to 65,000 clones, about 81% of them present only once. V was trimmed by 1 base and J by 5 bases, leaving 9 bases between them. Germline V CDR1 and CDR2: SGHNT, YENEEA. This CDR3 is 14 amino acids long. A history of autoimmune disease or systemic immunosuppression excluded patients. The sampling schedule covered blood at baseline, cycle 4 day 1, and cycle 7 day 1. The V and J genes are TRBV11-3 and TRBJ2-1; no firm D call. The sequence was obtained from an adult with an advanced solid tumor such as melanoma, head and neck, liver or kidney cancer. Here the sequenced sample was CD4+ or CD8+ T cells sorted from blood, taken in a trial of the OX40 agonist ivuxolimab. The CDR3 here is CASSLANWDNEQFF. The CDR3 nucleotides are TGTGCCAGCAGCTTAGCCAATTGGGACAATGAGCAGTTCTTC.